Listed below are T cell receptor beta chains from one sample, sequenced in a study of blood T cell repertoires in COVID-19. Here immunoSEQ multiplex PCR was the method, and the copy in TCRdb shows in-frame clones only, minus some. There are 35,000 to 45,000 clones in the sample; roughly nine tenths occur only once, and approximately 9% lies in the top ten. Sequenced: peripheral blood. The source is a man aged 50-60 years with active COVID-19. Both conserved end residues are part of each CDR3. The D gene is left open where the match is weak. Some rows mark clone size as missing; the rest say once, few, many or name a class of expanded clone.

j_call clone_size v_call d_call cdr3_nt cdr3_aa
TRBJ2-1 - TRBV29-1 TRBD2 TGCAGCGTTGCTAGCGGGAGTGTGTACAATGAGCAGTTCTTC CSVASGSVYNEQFF
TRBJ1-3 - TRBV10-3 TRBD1 TGTGCCATCAGTGACGGACAGGGTTCGGGAAACACCATATATTTT CAISDGQGSGNTIYF
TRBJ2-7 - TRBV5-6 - TGTGCCAGCAGCTTGAGAATACAGGGTTACGAGCAGTACTTC CASSLRIQGYEQYF
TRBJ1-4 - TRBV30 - TGTGCCTGGAGTGTAACAGTTTTTGAAAAACTGTTTTTT CAWSVTVFEKLFF
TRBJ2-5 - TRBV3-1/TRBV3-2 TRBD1 TGTGCCAGCAGCCAAACGACAGGGAGAGAGACCCAGTACTTC CASSQTTGRETQYF
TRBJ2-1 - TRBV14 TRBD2 TGTGCCAGCAGCCTAGCGGGGATCTACAATGAGCAGTTCTTC CASSLAGIYNEQFF
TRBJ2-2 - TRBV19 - TGTGCCAGTAGTAAGGAGGGCCATCGAGCCGGGGAGCTGTTTTTT CASSKEGHRAGELFF
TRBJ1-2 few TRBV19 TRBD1 TGTGCCAGTAGTATTGAGGGGGCGACCTATGGCTACACCTTC CASSIEGATYGYTF
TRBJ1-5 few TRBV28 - TGTGTCGCACAGGGACACAATCAGCCCCAGCATTTT CVAQGHNQPQHF
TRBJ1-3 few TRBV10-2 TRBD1 TGCGCCAGCAGTGAAACGGCAGGGGGACGAAACACCATATATTTT CASSETAGGRNTIYF
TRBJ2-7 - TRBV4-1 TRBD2 TGCGCCAGCAGCCAAGAAGTCCCTAGCGGCTCCTACGAGCAGTACTTC CASSQEVPSGSYEQYF
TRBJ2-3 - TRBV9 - TGTGCCAGCAGCCGTCCCACTAGCTTAGATACGCAGTATTTT CASSRPTSLDTQYF
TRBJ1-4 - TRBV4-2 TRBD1 TGTGCCAGCAGCCCGACCGGGACAGAAAATGAAAAACTGTTTTTT CASSPTGTENEKLFF
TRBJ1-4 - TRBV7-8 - TGTGCCAGCAGGGGCGGGGCTAATGAAAAACTGTTTTTT CASRGGANEKLFF
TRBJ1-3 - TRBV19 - TGTGCCAGTAGTCCCGGGGGGCTCTCTGGAAACACCATATATTTT CASSPGGLSGNTIYF
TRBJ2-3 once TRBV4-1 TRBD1 TGCGCCAGCAGCCAGGAGAGACAGGGGACTACAGATACGCAGTATTTT CASSQERQGTTDTQYF
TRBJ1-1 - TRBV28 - TGTGCCAGCAGTTTAAACCCCCTGAGAAACACTGAAGCTTTCTTT CASSLNPLRNTEAFF